One and the same sample provided the 27 T cell receptor beta chains below, sequenced in a study of OX40 agonist ivuxolimab in advanced cancers. Clones were sequenced by immunoSEQ multiplex PCR, and TCRdb holds only the in-frame ones, with some missing. The sample consists of fewer than 45,000 clones, about 83% of them appearing once. This material consisted of CD4+ or CD8+ T cells sorted from blood, taken in a trial of the OX40 agonist ivuxolimab. These receptors all stem from an adult with an advanced solid tumor such as melanoma, head and neck, liver or kidney cancer.

The J gene is TRBJ2-1, the V gene TRBV5-1; D gene unclear. Germline V lookup: CDR1 SGHRS, CDR2 YFSETQ. Trimming left V 4 bases short and J 0 bases short, with 14 bases between. The length of the CDR3 is 16 residues. DNA of the CDR3: TGCGCCAGCAGCCCCGACGCAGCTAGCTCCTACAATGAGCAGTTCTTC. Its protein is CASSPDAASSYNEQFF.

This chain links TRBV18 with TRBJ1-6; D is unclear. Trimming took off 3 bases at V and 2 bases at J, with 8 bases between the two ends. The length of the CDR3 is 15 residues. In germline, CDR1 is KGHSH, CDR2 LQKENI. CDR3 in DNA: TGTGCCAGCTCACCGGAGGGAACCTATAATTCACCCCTCCACTTT. It encodes CASSPEGTYNSPLHF. Together with reference TRBV18 and TRBJ1-6, the CDR3 gives the full variable domain: NAGVMQNPRHLVRRRGQEARLRCSPMKGHSHVYWYRQLPEEGLKFMVYLQKENIIDESGMPKERFSAEFPKEGPSILRIQQVVRGDSAAYFCASSPEGTYNSPLHFGNGTRLTVT.

This clone was seen once. The chain uses TRBV30 and TRBJ1-6; 10 bases agree with TRBD1. The CDR3 spans 15 residues. Germline CDR1 GTSNPN, CDR2 SVGIG (reference sequence). Unmatched junction bases numbered 8, after V lost 5 bases and J lost 7 bases. The CDR3 reads CAWGSGTGVNSPLHF. The DNA for the CDR3 is TGTGCCTGGGGATCCGGGACAGGGGTGAATTCACCCCTCCACTTT. Complete variable domain (other parts from reference TRBV30 and TRBJ1-6): SQTIHQWPATLVQPVGSPLSLECTVEGTSNPNLYWYRQAAGRGLQLLFYSVGIGQISSEVPQNLSASRPQDRQFILSSKKLLLSDSGFYLCAWGSGTGVNSPLHFGNGTRLTVT.

The J gene is TRBJ1-2, the V gene TRBV30, with D maybe TRBD1 (6 bases). Between the trimmed V and J ends, which lost 4 bases and 7 bases, there was a span of 16 bases. The CDR3 sequence is 13 residues long. The germline gives CDR1 GTSNPN, CDR2 SVGIG (reference sequence). DNA of the CDR3: TGTGCCTGGAATGTTGTGGGGGCTGGTGGCTACACCTTC. Translating it yields CAWNVVGAGGYTF.

This clone has more than one count but fewer than ten. The gene calls are TRBV4-2 and TRBJ2-7, with 7 bases identical to TRBD2. V dropped 5 bases and J dropped 2; count of bases not matched to a gene: 9. The length of the CDR3 is 15 residues. CDR1 and CDR2 (germline): LGHNA, YNFKEQ. This CDR3 reads CASSLGGSGTYEQYF. The DNA of the CDR3 is TGTGCCAGCAGCTTGGGGGGGAGCGGGACCTACGAGCAGTACTTC.

This clone came up once. J is TRBJ1-1 and V is TRBV20-1; no firm D call. The CDR3 runs to 11 residues. V lost 3 bases to trimming and J lost 7 bases, with 9 bases between them. Germline V gives CDR1 DFQATT, CDR2 SNEGSKA (reference sequence). The chain's CDR3 is CSARTVGEAFF. In DNA form, the CDR3 reads TGCAGTGCTAGGACGGTTGGTGAAGCTTTCTTT.

V is TRBV9 and J is TRBJ2-7; 11 bases agree with TRBD2. The V segment lost 9 bases and the J segment 7 bases; nucleotides outside the gene matches: 15. The CDR3 runs to 15 residues. In germline, CDR1 is SGDLS, CDR2 YYNGEE. CDR3 region: CAIRSTSGIRPEQYF. The CDR3 DNA sequence: TGTGCCATTCGATCGACTAGCGGGATTAGGCCGGAGCAGTACTTC.

This clone is a singleton in its sample. The gene calls are TRBV2 and TRBJ1-2; no clear D gene. Trimming took 2 bases from V and 6 from J, leaving 10 bases between them. The CDR3 spans 13 residues. Germline V gene data show CDR1 as SNHLY and CDR2 as FYNNEI. In nucleotides, the CDR3 is TGTGCCAGCAGTGAACTGGCACGGGATGGCTACACCTTC. Its translation is CASSELARDGYTF.

This sequence joins TRBV28 and TRBJ1-2; D call uncertain. The CDR3 totals 11 residues. Trimming stripped 6 bases from V and 3 bases from J, with 5 bases between. The germline V gene encodes CDR1 MDHEN and CDR2 SYDVKM. Here the CDR3 reads CASSTYYGYTF. The DNA of the CDR3 is TGTGCCAGCAGCACCTACTATGGCTACACCTTC.

This chain joins TRBV7-3 and TRBJ2-3; tentatively, D is TRBD2 (5 bases). Trimming pared 4 bases from V and 0 bases from J, leaving 11 bases between. The V gene's germline CDR1 is SGHTA and CDR2 FQGTGA. CDR3 length equals 15 residues. The CDR3 is CASSSGGHSTDTQYF. For the CDR3, the DNA is TGTGCCAGCAGCTCTGGAGGCCATAGCACAGATACGCAGTATTTT.

V gene TRBV4-1 combines with J gene TRBJ2-7; TRBD2 agrees at 10 bases. The CDR3 totals 18 residues. Germline CDR1 is MGHRA and CDR2 is YSYEKL. Losses at the gene ends were 3 bases for V and 2 bases for J; bases not matched to a gene: 13. The CDR3 DNA is TGCGCCAGCAGCCAGGGACTAGCGCATCAGATTACTCCCTACGAGCAGTACTTC. Translating it yields CASSQGLAHQITPYEQYF.

J is TRBJ1-5 and V is TRBV10-1; D is unclear. This CDR3 contains 13 residues. CDR1 is WNHNN and CDR2 is SYGVQD in the germline V gene (reference sequence). V lost 2 bases and J lost 5, with 7 bases in between. The CDR3 loop is CASSETGDQPQHF. DNA for the CDR3: TGCGCCAGCAGTGAGACGGGCGATCAGCCCCAGCATTTT.

The genes are TRBV2 and TRBJ2-2, with 8 bases fitting TRBD1. CDR1 SNHLY and CDR2 FYNNEI come from the germline V gene. V shed 5 bases, J shed 3 bases, and the junction held 2 bases outside the gene matches. This CDR3 is 14 amino acids long. In DNA form, the CDR3 reads TGTGCCAGCAGTAAGACAGGGGACACCGGGGAGCTGTTTTTT. Its translation is CASSKTGDTGELFF.

This clone has a single count. This chain uses TRBV2 with TRBJ2-5, with TRBD1 identical over 10 bases. The CDR3 length is 14 residues. The ends lost 5 bases at V and 6 bases at J; junction bases unmatched: 6. Germline V CDR1 and CDR2: SNHLY, FYNNEI. CDR3 amino acids: CASSPGTGVKTQYF. The CDR3 DNA is TGTGCCAGCAGTCCCGGGACAGGGGTAAAGACCCAGTACTTC.

The chain has TRBV5-5 and TRBJ2-3; D unclear. CDR3 size: 14 residues. From germline, CDR1 is SGHKS and CDR2 YYEKEE (reference sequence). The ends were cut back, 1 base at V and 4 bases at J, with 10 bases in the middle. The CDR3 region is CASSLSSESDTQYF. The DNA for the CDR3 is TGTGCCAGCAGCTTGTCATCTGAGTCAGATACGCAGTATTTT.

In DNA form, the CDR3 reads TGTGCCAGCAGCTTAGGAAAAGAGACCCAGTACTTC. Translated: CASSLGKETQYF. The V gene is TRBV7-8, the J gene TRBJ2-5, with no clear D. This CDR3 is 12 amino acids long. V was shortened by 1 base and J by 3 bases, with 3 bases between the two germline ends. The V gene's germline CDR1 is SGHVS and CDR2 FQNEAQ.

The chain combines TRBV4-2 with TRBJ2-7, with 8 positions matching TRBD2. The V segment lost 1 base and the J segment 3 bases; nucleotides outside the gene matches: 5. The CDR3 is made up of 15 amino acids. Germline V gene data show CDR1 as LGHNA and CDR2 as YNFKEQ. Here the CDR3 reads CASSQGTREVYEQYF. The CDR3 nucleotides are TGTGCCAGCAGCCAAGGGACGCGGGAGGTCTACGAGCAGTACTTC.

This clone was found once. The CDR3 sequence: CASSSGSGRSAKNIQYF. The CDR3 nucleotides read TGTGCCAGCAGCTCGGGTAGCGGGAGGTCGGCCAAAAACATTCAGTACTTC. J is TRBJ2-4 and V is TRBV7-9; 10 nucleotides align to TRBD2. CDR1 is SEHNR and CDR2 is FQNEAQ in the germline V gene (reference sequence). CDR3 size: 17 residues. V shed 4 bases and J 1 base; nucleotides not matched to a gene: 7.

V is TRBV7-9 and J is TRBJ2-1, with 10 bases matching TRBD2. This CDR3 has 13 amino acids. Losses at the gene ends were 5 bases for V and 15 bases for J; bases not matched to a gene: 10. The germline gives CDR1 SEHNR, CDR2 FQNEAQ (reference sequence). CDR3 bases: TGTGCCAGCAGCACCTTACTAGCGGGGTCGGGGTTCTTC. It is translated as CASSTLLAGSGFF.

The J gene is TRBJ2-1, the V gene TRBV7-2, with D unclear. CDR1 and CDR2 from the germline V gene are SGHTA and FQGNSA. The CDR3 is 13 residues long. Trimming took off 1 base at V and 9 bases at J, with 10 bases between the two ends. CDR3 nucleotides: TGTGCCAGCAGCTTAGTCCAGATCGGTGAGCAGTTCTTC. Its protein product is CASSLVQIGEQFF.

The genes are TRBV7-9 and TRBJ2-5; 10 positions match TRBD1. The junction had 3 bases not matched to a gene; V was cut back by 0 bases and J by 5 bases. Germline values: CDR1 SEHNR, CDR2 FQNEAQ (reference sequence). The CDR3 runs to 15 residues. The CDR3 nucleotides read TGTGCCAGCAGCTTAGCGACAGGGGGCTTGGAGACCCAGTACTTC. It specifies CASSLATGGLETQYF.

CDR3 in amino acids: CASSERLVSEQYF. For the CDR3, the DNA is TGTGCCAGCAGCGAACGACTAGTCTCCGAGCAGTACTTC. The chain employs TRBV28 and TRBJ2-7, with D possibly being TRBD2 (6 bases). The CDR3 contains 13 residues. Germline CDR1 and CDR2: MDHEN and SYDVKM. V was trimmed by 6 bases and J by 6 bases, leaving 15 bases between them.

This clone came up a few times. The J gene is TRBJ1-2, the V gene TRBV7-9; unclear D gene. Germline lookup yields CDR1 SEHNR and CDR2 FQNEAQ (reference sequence). V lost 5 bases, J lost 8 bases, and 15 bases lay in between. CDR3 length: 13 amino acids. CDR3 residues: CASSPDSSWGYTF. The DNA of the CDR3 is TGTGCCAGCAGCCCGGACTCCTCCTGGGGCTACACCTTC.

The sample holds a few counts of this clone. J is TRBJ2-1 and V is TRBV7-8; D ambiguous. CDR1 and CDR2 (germline): SGHVS, FQNEAQ. V was shortened by 1 base and J by 5 bases, with 9 bases between the two germline ends. The CDR3 is 14 residues long. CDR3 DNA sequence: TGTGCCAGCAGCTTAGGGACGGCCAACAATGAGCAGTTCTTC. Its protein is CASSLGTANNEQFF.

This chain links TRBV4-1 with TRBJ2-3; no clear D gene. V lost 4 bases and J lost 5, with 10 bases in between. The V gene's germline CDR1 is MGHRA and CDR2 YSYEKL. This CDR3 region has 13 residues. Here the CDR3 reads CASSPPGIDTQYF. CDR3 bases: TGCGCCAGCAGCCCCCCTGGGATAGATACGCAGTATTTT.

The chain links TRBV9 to TRBJ2-3; D may match TRBD1 or TRBD2 (6 bases each). The CDR3 covers 15 residues. V dropped 0 bases and J dropped 7 bases, with 15 bases sitting between them. Germline V CDR1 and CDR2: SGDLS, YYNGEE. The CDR3 is CASSVVGGGRNTQYF. The CDR3 DNA is TGTGCCAGCAGCGTAGTAGGTGGGGGGCGGAATACGCAGTATTTT.

The rearrangement joins TRBV6-5 to TRBJ2-7, with D possibly being TRBD2 (5 bases). The V gene lost 0 bases and the J gene lost 2 bases, with 8 bases spanning the gap. Germline CDR1 reads MNHEY; CDR2 reads SVGAGI. The CDR3 consists of 14 residues. CDR3 residues: CASSYSRGTYEQYF. CDR3 DNA: TGTGCCAGCAGTTACTCCCGGGGAACCTACGAGCAGTACTTC.